This T cell receptor (beta chain) is from a study of vaccination effects on CD4 cells after COVID-19. Study-level background: Sampling occurred a median 72 days post second dose, range 14 to 241. Study findings and constraints: Few convalescent patients were studied, and early post-infection samples were lacking.

Once cultured for 10 to 11 days, the cells underwent separation to obtain CD4+ T cells. According to PCR results, the person was infected with SARS-CoV-2 between March and December 2020. Two-dose vaccination with either BNT162b2 or mRNA-1273 was given to the participants. This clone was picked up a small number of times. Antigen unknown. TCRdb's copy holds only in-frame clones and misses some; the assay was immunoSEQ multiplex PCR. The sample shows tens of thousands of clones, approximately 82% of them seen only once. This TCR was sampled from a human donor who had a prior SARS-CoV-2 infection. The specimen was CD4+ T cells from PBMCs cultured without peptide, collected after COVID-19 vaccination.

The CDR3 sequence: CATSDFPDTGELFF. As DNA, the CDR3 is TGTGCCACCAGTGATTTTCCAGACACCGGGGAGCTGTTTTTT. J is TRBJ2-2 and V is TRBV24-1; D gene unclear. Germline V lookup: CDR1 KGHDR, CDR2 SFDVKD. V was shortened by 1 base and J by 3 bases, with 5 bases between the two germline ends. The CDR3 extends over 14 amino acids.